Shown below are 19 T cell receptor beta chains from a single sample sequenced in a study of early T cells in non-severe SARS-CoV-2 infection. MiXCR, applied by TCRdb to the 5' RACE reads, yields one record per CDR3 protein. The data hold roughly 30,000 distinct CDR3 sequences, with 5.7% observed a single time. Sequenced input: whole blood. Receptors were obtained from an adult who was a healthcare worker with PCR-confirmed SARS-CoV-2 infection or an uninfected control (not recorded which).

This clonotype was seen many times. The rearrangement joins TRBV27 to TRBJ2-5; TRBD2 might be the D (6 bases). This CDR3 spans 14 amino acids. Germline lookup yields CDR1 MNHEY and CDR2 SMNVEV (reference sequence). V was shortened by 3 bases and J by 4 bases, with 12 bases between the two germline ends. CDR3 region: CASSLSLARETQYF. The CDR3 DNA is TGTGCCAGCAGTTTGTCACTAGCAAGAGAGACCCAGTACTTC.

Ten or more counts support this clonotype. The rearrangement links TRBV4-2 to TRBJ1-2; D is uncertain. The V gene's germline CDR1 is LGHNA and CDR2 YNFKEQ. The CDR3 length is 14 residues. The germline V and J ends were trimmed by 0 bases and 4 bases, with 9 bases remaining between them. The CDR3 DNA follows: TGTGCCAGCAGCCAAGACAGTGGGTCCTATGGCTACACCTTC. Translated: CASSQDSGSYGYTF.

Within the sample, this clonotype is medium-sized. The V gene is TRBV10-3, the J gene TRBJ2-3, with unresolved D. This CDR3 has 15 amino acids. In germline, CDR1 is ENHRY, CDR2 SYGVKD. V was clipped by 1 base and J by 2 bases, with 10 bases between them. CDR3 nucleotides: TGTGCCATCAGTGAGTTCGGAGCTGACACAGATACGCAGTATTTT. Protein product: CAISEFGADTDTQYF.

This clonotype was seen many times. The junction shows a germline mismatch at one end, possibly a read error. The chain uses TRBV20-1 and TRBJ2-6, with D perhaps matching TRBD1 or TRBD2 (5 bases each). Germline V gene data show CDR1 as DFQATT and CDR2 as SNEGSKA (reference sequence). The CDR3 sequence is 18 residues long. As DNA, the CDR3 is TGCAGTGCGAGAGAGGACGGGACGTCTAGCTCTGGGGCCAACGTCCTGACTTTC. Translating gives CSAREDGTSSSGANVLTF.

V and J are TRBV7-6 and TRBJ1-1; TRBD1 matches at 11 bases. This CDR3 comprises 16 residues. Germline trimming cut 1 base from V and 0 bases from J; bases unmatched to any gene: 1. Per germline, CDR1 SGHVS and CDR2 FNYEAQ. The CDR3 nucleotides read TGTGCCAGCAGCTTAGGGACAGGGGGCATGAACACTGAAGCTTTCTTT. Protein product: CASSLGTGGMNTEAFF.

This clonotype was counted ten times or more. V and J are TRBV9 and TRBJ2-3, with D possibly called TRBD1 or TRBD2 (5 bases each). V dropped 0 bases and J dropped 1 base, with 9 bases sitting between them. Germline V gene data show CDR1 as SGDLS and CDR2 as YYNGEE. This CDR3 contains 15 residues. DNA of the CDR3: TGTGCCAGCAGCGTAGGAGGGGTGGGCACAGATACGCAGTATTTT. Protein: CASSVGGVGTDTQYF.

Comments on this clonotype: A clone one base away is much larger, so this may be a read error. The gene calls are TRBV7-8 and TRBJ2-2; 7 nucleotides agree with TRBD2. The CDR3 loop spans 14 amino acids. The junction had 5 bases not matched to a gene; V was cut back by 7 bases and J by 3 bases. Germline values: CDR1 SGHVS, CDR2 FQNEAQ. This chain's CDR3 is CASNFAGDTGELFF. In DNA form, the CDR3 reads TGTGCCAGCAATTTTGCGGGGGACACCGGGGAGCTGTTTTTT.

This chain uses TRBV7-2 with TRBJ2-7, with a possible D match to TRBD1 (6 bases). Germline V CDR1 and CDR2: SGHTA, FQGNSA. This CDR3 has 12 amino acids. Trimming pared 5 bases from V and 6 bases from J, leaving 11 bases between. CDR3 DNA sequence: TGTGCCAGCAGCATCCTCAGGGGCGAGCAGTACTTC. It is translated as CASSILRGEQYF.

Many counts were recorded for this clonotype. The V and J genes are TRBV9 and TRBJ2-2, with D unclear. Germline CDR1 is SGDLS and CDR2 is YYNGEE. CDR3 length equals 15 residues. Trimming stripped 0 bases from V and 1 base from J, with 7 bases between. The CDR3 sequence is CASSVAKGNTGELFF. The CDR3 DNA follows: TGTGCCAGCAGCGTAGCAAAGGGGAACACCGGGGAGCTGTTTTTT.

This clonotype was detected a few times. The chain is built from TRBV3-1 and TRBJ2-1; TRBD2 matches at 7 bases. Germline lookup yields CDR1 LGHDT and CDR2 YNNKEL (reference sequence). Trimming cost V 4 bases and J 10 bases; bases outside gene matches: 10. This CDR3 is 14 amino acids long. The CDR3 loop is CASSPQVGRWEQFF. Written as DNA, the CDR3 is TGTGCCAGCAGCCCGCAAGTCGGGAGGTGGGAGCAGTTCTTC.

This clonotype came up many times. The chain joins TRBV15 to TRBJ2-1; 9 nucleotides match TRBD1. From germline, CDR1 is LNHNV and CDR2 YYDKDF (reference sequence). V dropped 3 bases and J dropped 2; count of bases not matched to a gene: 2. There are 15 residues in the CDR3. The CDR3 is CATSSTGGTYNEQFF. In nucleotides, the CDR3 is TGTGCCACCAGCAGTACAGGGGGCACCTACAATGAGCAGTTCTTC.

In this sample, this clonotype turned up many times. This chain uses TRBV4-2 with TRBJ2-1; 9 nucleotides align to TRBD2. CDR1 is LGHNA and CDR2 is YNFKEQ in the germline V gene. With 1 base clipped from V and 4 bases from J, the junction kept 8 bases outside the gene matches. The CDR3 totals 17 residues. For the CDR3, the DNA is TGTGCCAGCAGCCAAGTATTACGGACTAGCGTATACAATGAGCAGTTCTTC. The encoded protein is CASSQVLRTSVYNEQFF.

This chain uses TRBV28 with TRBJ2-1; perhaps D is TRBD1 or TRBD2 (5 bases each). The V end was cut by 3 bases, the J end by 4 bases, with 16 bases between. CDR3 length: 16 residues. Germline-derived CDR1 and CDR2 are MDHEN and SYDVKM. The CDR3 region is CASSFPRRTSYNEQFF. The CDR3 nucleotides are TGTGCCAGCAGTTTTCCCCGGAGGACATCATACAATGAGCAGTTCTTC.

This sequence joins TRBV7-8 and TRBJ2-7; 7 nucleotides agree with TRBD2. The length of the CDR3 is 15 residues. J was trimmed by 3 bases and V by 5 bases; bases with no gene match: 10. The germline CDR1 and CDR2 sequences are SGHVS and FQNEAQ. Written as DNA, the CDR3 is TGTGCCAGCAGCGCCACGACTAGCCCAGGCTACGAGCAGTACTTC. This translates into CASSATTSPGYEQYF. Drawing the rest from reference TRBV7-8 and TRBJ2-7, the complete variable domain is GAGVSQSPRYKVAKRGQDVALRCDPISGHVSLFWYQQALGQGPEFLTYFQNEAQLDKSGLPSDRFFAERPEGSVSTLKIQRTQQEDSAVYLCASSATTSPGYEQYFGPGTRLTVT.

There are a few counts of this clonotype. The chain uses TRBV24-1 and TRBJ2-6, with TRBD1 matching over 9 bases. This CDR3 has 20 residues. V was pared by 3 bases and J by 0 bases, with 11 bases of the junction left unmatched. The germline gives CDR1 KGHDR, CDR2 SFDVKD. The CDR3 loop reads CATSDPRPGTGTSGANVLTF. The CDR3 DNA reads as TGTGCCACCAGTGATCCACGCCCGGGGACAGGGACCTCTGGGGCCAACGTCCTGACTTTC.

The chain couples TRBV30 to TRBJ1-1, with D hard to call. With 4 bases removed from V and 0 bases from J, the gap between germline ends came to 3 bases. The CDR3 consists of 11 residues. Germline CDR1 GTSNPN, CDR2 SVGIG (reference sequence). CDR3 nucleotide sequence: TGTGCCTGGACCGTGAACACTGAAGCTTTCTTT. Protein product: CAWTVNTEAFF.

V and J are TRBV27 and TRBJ2-2, with D perhaps TRBD1 (5 bases). Germline CDR1 and CDR2: MNHEY and SMNVEV (reference sequence). The CDR3 consists of 17 residues. The ends were cut back, 5 bases at V and 4 bases at J, with 20 bases in the middle. The CDR3 sequence is CASSATWAGLGTGELFF. In DNA, the CDR3 is TGTGCCAGCAGTGCCACATGGGCAGGGCTAGGCACCGGGGAGCTGTTTTTT.

This clonotype turned up a few times. J is TRBJ1-5 and V is TRBV6-1, with 7 positions matching TRBD1. The CDR3 sequence is 15 residues long. V gave up 6 bases and J gave up 3 bases; unmatched junction bases: 8. Germline V gives CDR1 MNHNS, CDR2 SASEGT. Here the CDR3 reads CASSSDRRPNQPQHF. DNA for the CDR3: TGTGCCAGCAGCTCGGACAGGCGCCCCAATCAGCCCCAGCATTTT.

There are many counts of this clonotype. The chain carries TRBV11-3 and TRBJ2-1; 8 bases align to TRBD2. The CDR3 totals 15 residues. Per germline, CDR1 SGHNT and CDR2 YENEEA. V shed 1 base and J 8 bases; nucleotides not matched to a gene: 7. The CDR3 region has the DNA TGTGCCAGCAGCTTAGGAGCGGGAGATATCTATGAGCAGTTCTTC. Translated: CASSLGAGDIYEQFF.